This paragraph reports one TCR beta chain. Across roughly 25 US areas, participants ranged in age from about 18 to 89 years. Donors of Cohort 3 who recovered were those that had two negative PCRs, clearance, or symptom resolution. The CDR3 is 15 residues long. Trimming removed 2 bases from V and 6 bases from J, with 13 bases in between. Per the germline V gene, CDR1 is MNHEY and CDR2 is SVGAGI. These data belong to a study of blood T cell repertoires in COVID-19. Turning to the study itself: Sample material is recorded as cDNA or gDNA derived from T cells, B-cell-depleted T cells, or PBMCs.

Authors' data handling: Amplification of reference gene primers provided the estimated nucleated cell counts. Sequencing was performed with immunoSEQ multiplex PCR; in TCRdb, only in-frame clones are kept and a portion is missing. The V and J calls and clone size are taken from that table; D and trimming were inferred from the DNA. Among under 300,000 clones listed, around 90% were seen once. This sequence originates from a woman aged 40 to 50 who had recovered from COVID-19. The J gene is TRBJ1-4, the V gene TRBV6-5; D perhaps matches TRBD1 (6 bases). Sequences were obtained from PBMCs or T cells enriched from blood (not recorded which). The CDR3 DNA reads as TGTGCCAGCAGTTACCTCAGGGGCGGTGATGAAAAACTGTTTTTT. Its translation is CASSYLRGGDEKLFF.